This T cell receptor beta chain was obtained from a study of regulatory T cells in long-lasting Graves disease. Comments on this clonotype: No antigen is known for it.

Germline lookup yields CDR1 DFQATT and CDR2 SNEGSKA (reference sequence). CDR3 length equals 14 residues. J was trimmed by 6 bases and V by 3 bases; bases with no gene match: 7. Time point reported: newly diagnosed GD, antithyroid drugs for less than 3 months. RNA isolated from PBMCs was used to make the TCR library. Study results and limitations: Persistent disease was associated with favored TRBV28 usage and with favored use of TRBJ1-2 and TRBJ2-5.

TCR beta libraries were built with iRepertoire HTBI primers and Arm-PCR of CDR3 regions. TCRdb used MiXCR to reprocess the multiplex PCR reads, holding one entry per CDR3 protein. The table includes more than 300,000 distinct CDR3 sequences, 15% to 19% detected once. The chain links TRBV20-1 to TRBJ2-1; 8 bases are a match to TRBD1. This TCR came from a female donor with Graves disease. Here the sequenced sample was peripheral blood mononuclear cells (PBMCs), taken at new diagnosis, from a patient treated with antithyroid drugs. CDR3 coding DNA: TGCAGTGCTAGGGGGACAGGAGGAATCAATGAGCAGTTCTTC. Protein product: CSARGTGGINEQFF.